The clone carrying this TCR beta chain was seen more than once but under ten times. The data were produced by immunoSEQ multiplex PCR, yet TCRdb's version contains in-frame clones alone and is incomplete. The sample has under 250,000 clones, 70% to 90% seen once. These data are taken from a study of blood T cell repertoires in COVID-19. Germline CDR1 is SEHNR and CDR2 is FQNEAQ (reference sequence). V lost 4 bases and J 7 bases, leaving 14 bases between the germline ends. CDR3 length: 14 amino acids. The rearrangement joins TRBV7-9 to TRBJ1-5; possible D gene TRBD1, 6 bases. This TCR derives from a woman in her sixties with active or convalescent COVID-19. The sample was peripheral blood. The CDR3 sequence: CASSYGQSHQPQHF. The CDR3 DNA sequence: TGTGCCAGCAGCTATGGACAGTCCCACCAGCCCCAGCATTTT.